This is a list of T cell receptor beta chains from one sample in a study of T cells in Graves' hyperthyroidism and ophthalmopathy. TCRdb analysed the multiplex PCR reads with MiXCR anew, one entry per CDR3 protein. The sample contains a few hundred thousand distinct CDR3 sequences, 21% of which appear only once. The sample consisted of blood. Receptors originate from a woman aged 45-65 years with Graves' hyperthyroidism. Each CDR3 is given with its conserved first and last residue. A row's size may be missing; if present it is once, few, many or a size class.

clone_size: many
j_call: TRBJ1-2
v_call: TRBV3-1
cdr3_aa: CASSQETGSLYGYTF

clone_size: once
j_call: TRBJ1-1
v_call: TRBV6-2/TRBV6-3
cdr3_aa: CASTLGQNTEAFF

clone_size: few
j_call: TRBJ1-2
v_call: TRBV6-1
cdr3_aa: CASALGQDSNYTF

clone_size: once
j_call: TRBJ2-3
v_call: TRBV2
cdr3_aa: CASREGTSTDTQYF

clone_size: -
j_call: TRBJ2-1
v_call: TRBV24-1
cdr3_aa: CATSDRTIIEQFF

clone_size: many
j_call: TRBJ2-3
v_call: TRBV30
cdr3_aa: CAWATNTDTQYF

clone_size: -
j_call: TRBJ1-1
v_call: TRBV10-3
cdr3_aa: CAISPETQTDEAFF

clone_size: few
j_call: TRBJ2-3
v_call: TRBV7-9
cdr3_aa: CASFKRSSGRTDTQYF

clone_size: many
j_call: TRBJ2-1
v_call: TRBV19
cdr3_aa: CASSPGINLAGGYNEQFF

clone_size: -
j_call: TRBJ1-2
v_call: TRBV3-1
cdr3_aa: CASSQTGWDGYGYTF

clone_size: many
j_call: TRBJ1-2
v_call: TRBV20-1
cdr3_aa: CSQRGGYGYTF

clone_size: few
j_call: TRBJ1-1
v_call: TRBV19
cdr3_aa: CASSTYRNTEAFF

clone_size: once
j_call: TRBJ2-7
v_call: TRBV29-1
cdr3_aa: CSVERAGTYEQYF

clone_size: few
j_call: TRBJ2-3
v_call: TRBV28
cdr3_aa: CASRGSGRVSTDTQYF

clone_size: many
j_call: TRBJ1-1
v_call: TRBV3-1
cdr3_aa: CASSHSTGQNTEAFF

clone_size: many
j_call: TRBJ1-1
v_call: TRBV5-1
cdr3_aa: CASSPRQGRDTEAFF

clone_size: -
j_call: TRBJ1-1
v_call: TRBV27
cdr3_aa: CASSLQGVAMNTEAFF

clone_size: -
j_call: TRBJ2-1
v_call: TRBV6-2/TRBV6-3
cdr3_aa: CASSYSGGGYYNEQFF

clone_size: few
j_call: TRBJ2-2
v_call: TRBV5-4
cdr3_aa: CASSPGLGITGELFF

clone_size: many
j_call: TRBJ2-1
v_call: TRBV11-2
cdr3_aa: CASGHHNEQFF

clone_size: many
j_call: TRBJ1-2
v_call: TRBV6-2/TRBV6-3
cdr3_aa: CASSPPRAGYTF

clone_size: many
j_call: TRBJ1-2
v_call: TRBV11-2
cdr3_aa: CASTLGQGYGYTF

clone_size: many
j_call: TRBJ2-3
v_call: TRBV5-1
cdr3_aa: CASSPPGLSTDTQYF

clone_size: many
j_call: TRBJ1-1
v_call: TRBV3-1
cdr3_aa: CASSPTDRVLGNTEAFF

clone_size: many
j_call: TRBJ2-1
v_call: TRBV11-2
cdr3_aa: CASSSVAGAGTNEQFF

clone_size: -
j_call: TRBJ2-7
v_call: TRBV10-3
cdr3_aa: CAISESGLAGGYEQYF

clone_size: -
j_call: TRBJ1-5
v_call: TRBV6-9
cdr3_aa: CASSFDFNQPQHF

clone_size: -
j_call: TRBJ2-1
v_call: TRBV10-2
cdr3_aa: CASRGLLSYNEQFF

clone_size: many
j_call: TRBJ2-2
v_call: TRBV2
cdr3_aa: CASSEQAGANTGELFF

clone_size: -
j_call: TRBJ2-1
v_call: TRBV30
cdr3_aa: CAWDTSGFYNEQFF

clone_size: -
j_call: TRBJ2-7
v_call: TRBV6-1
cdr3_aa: CARREPGGGQYF

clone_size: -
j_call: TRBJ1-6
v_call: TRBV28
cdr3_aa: CASRGGNSPLHF

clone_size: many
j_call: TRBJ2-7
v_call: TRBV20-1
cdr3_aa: CSARDHVAGGYEQYF

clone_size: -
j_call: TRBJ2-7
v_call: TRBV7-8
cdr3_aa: CASSLASPSGRAYEQYF

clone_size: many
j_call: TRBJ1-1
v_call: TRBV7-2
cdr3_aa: CASTPNGRIEAFF

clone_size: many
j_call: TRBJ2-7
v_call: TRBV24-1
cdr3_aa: CATTRQGGSYEQYF

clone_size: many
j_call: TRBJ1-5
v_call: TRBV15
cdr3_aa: CATGGQNNQPQHF

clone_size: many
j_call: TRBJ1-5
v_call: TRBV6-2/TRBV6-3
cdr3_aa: CASSYPLGGTGEVHQPQHF

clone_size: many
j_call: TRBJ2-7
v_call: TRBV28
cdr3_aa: CASSWDVAYGQYF

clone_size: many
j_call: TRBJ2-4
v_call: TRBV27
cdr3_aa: CASSLENIQYF

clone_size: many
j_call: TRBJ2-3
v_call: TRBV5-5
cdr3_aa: CASSWGGTSTDTQYF

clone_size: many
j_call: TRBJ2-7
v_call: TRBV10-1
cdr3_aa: CASSESSSGAGEQYF

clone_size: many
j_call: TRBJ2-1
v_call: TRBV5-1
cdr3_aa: CASSLVTQGANEQFF

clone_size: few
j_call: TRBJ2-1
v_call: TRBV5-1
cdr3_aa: CASRPLAGESLEQFF

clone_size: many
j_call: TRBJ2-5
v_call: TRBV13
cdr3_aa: CASSSKTSGERETQYF

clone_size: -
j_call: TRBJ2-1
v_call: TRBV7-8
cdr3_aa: CASSLEASGRALEQFF

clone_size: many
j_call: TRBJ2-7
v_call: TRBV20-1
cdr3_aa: CSAKYLSSYEQYF

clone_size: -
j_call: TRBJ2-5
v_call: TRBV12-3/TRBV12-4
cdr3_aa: CASSSTNPGTDQETQYF

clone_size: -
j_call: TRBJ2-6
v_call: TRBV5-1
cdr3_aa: CASSLAGESGANVLTF